This T cell receptor beta chain is drawn from a study of post-analysis software for immune sequencing data. Study background: Relapsing-remitting, secondary progressive and progressive-relapsing forms of multiple sclerosis all featured among disease courses. The study, taken as a whole, reports: Normalized Chao1 diversity was significantly lower in multiple sclerosis patients than in controls. Roughly five TRBV segments appeared more often in patients than in controls, and TRBV5-6, TRBV5-1 and TRBV20-1 were among these.

The authors incorporated unique molecular identifiers into the TCR beta cDNA libraries. TCRdb re-called the PCR reads with MiXCR, one entry per CDR3 protein. The data show 450,000 to 650,000 distinct CDR3 sequences, with about 40% seen just once and 1.5% to 2% held by the top ten. There are 15 residues in the CDR3. In germline, CDR1 is SGDLS, CDR2 YYNGEE. In the case of this clonotype: Its antigen is as yet unknown.

Sequencing was performed on blood. This clonotype was sampled from a girl aged 10 to 17 with multiple sclerosis. The chain employs TRBV9 and TRBJ2-4, with 9 bases fitting TRBD1. The J call is in doubt because the DNA end fits TRBJ2-7 better. DNA of the CDR3: TGTGCCGGGAACCATGGGGACAGGGTGTCTGGCGAGCAGTACTTC. Protein sequence: CAGNHGDRVSGEQYF.